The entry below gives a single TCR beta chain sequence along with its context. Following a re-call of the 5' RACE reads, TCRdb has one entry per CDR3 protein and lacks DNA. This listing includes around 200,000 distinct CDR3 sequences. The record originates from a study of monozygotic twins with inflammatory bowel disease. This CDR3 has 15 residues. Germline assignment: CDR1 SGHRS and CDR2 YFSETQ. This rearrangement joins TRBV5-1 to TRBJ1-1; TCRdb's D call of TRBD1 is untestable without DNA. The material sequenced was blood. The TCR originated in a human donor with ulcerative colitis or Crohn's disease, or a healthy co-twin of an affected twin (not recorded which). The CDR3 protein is CASSPLQGAYTEAFF.